The rows below give T cell receptor beta chains drawn from one sample of a study of OX40 agonist ivuxolimab in advanced cancers. Here immunoSEQ multiplex PCR was the method, and the copy in TCRdb shows in-frame clones only, minus some. The sample holds 40,000 to 50,000 clones, 70% to 90% seen once. The specimen comprised CD4+ or CD8+ T cells sorted from blood, sampled in a trial of the OX40 agonist ivuxolimab. Receptor source: an adult with an advanced solid tumor such as melanoma, head and neck, liver or kidney cancer. CDR3s include the opening cysteine and the closing phenylalanine or tryptophan. D genes are given only for firm matches. Some rows have no size entry. The others give once, few or many, or a class for an expanded clone.

D gene | J gene | clone size | V gene | CDR3 protein | CDR3 DNA
TRBD1 | TRBJ1-4 | NA | TRBV4-3 | CASSQDRGLGEKLFF | TGCGCCAGCAGCCAGGACAGGGGGCTTGGTGAAAAACTGTTTTTT
NA | TRBJ2-3 | NA | TRBV7-9 | CASRYQATSTDTQYF | TGTGCCAGCAGATATCAAGCGACTAGCACAGATACGCAGTATTTT
TRBD2 | TRBJ2-5 | NA | TRBV7-8 | CASSFGLAGGSETQYF | TGTGCCAGCAGCTTTGGACTAGCGGGAGGGTCTGAGACCCAGTACTTC
NA | TRBJ1-1 | NA | TRBV2 | CASSEPRAFF | TGTGCCAGCAGTGAACCCCGTGCTTTCTTT
NA | TRBJ1-5 | NA | TRBV28 | CASRPRGRGSNQPQHF | TGTGCCAGCAGGCCCAGAGGGAGGGGGAGCAATCAGCCCCAGCATTTT
TRBD2 | TRBJ2-7 | NA | TRBV6-5 | CASSYSPWGLTYEQYF | TGTGCCAGCAGTTACTCCCCCTGGGGACTAACCTACGAGCAGTACTTC
TRBD2 | TRBJ2-5 | NA | TRBV4-1 | CASSRGGETQYF | TGCGCCAGCAGCCGGGGGGGTGAGACCCAGTACTTC
TRBD2 | TRBJ2-7 | NA | TRBV11-2 | CASTLASGSYEQYF | TGTGCCAGCACCCTGGCTAGCGGCTCCTACGAGCAGTACTTC
NA | TRBJ2-7 | NA | TRBV9 | CASIPDEQYF | TGTGCCAGCATCCCGGACGAGCAGTACTTC
NA | TRBJ2-7 | once | TRBV27 | CASSFGTSVYEQYF | TGTGCCAGCAGCTTCGGGACATCTGTCTACGAGCAGTACTTC
NA | TRBJ1-1 | NA | TRBV14 | CASSLTRAMNEAFF | TGTGCCAGCAGCCTTACCAGGGCCATGAATGAAGCTTTCTTT
TRBD1 | TRBJ1-2 | once | TRBV9 | CASSGNTGGYGYTF | TGTGCCAGCAGCGGGAACACAGGGGGCTACGGCTACACCTTC
TRBD2 | TRBJ2-5 | NA | TRBV4-3 | CASSYSRGGPETQYF | TGCGCCAGCAGCTATTCCCGGGGGGGGCCCGAGACCCAGTACTTC
NA | TRBJ1-1 | few | TRBV5-1 | CASRTGNTEAFF | TGCGCCAGCCGTACAGGGAACACTGAAGCTTTCTTT
TRBD1 | TRBJ2-7 | NA | TRBV7-9 | CASSLLGQGDSYEQYF | TGTGCCAGCAGCTTATTAGGACAGGGGGACTCCTACGAGCAGTACTTC
TRBD1 | TRBJ1-5 | few | TRBV6-5 | CASSYRDRGFNQPQHF | TGTGCCAGCAGTTACCGGGACAGGGGTTTCAATCAGCCCCAGCATTTT
TRBD1 | TRBJ1-2 | large | TRBV2 | CASIPGTGPGYTF | TGTGCCAGCATCCCCGGGACAGGGCCCGGCTACACCTTC
NA | TRBJ2-3 | NA | TRBV29-1 | CSVEGTITDTQYF | TGCAGCGTTGAGGGGACCATCACAGATACGCAGTATTTT
TRBD2 | TRBJ2-7 | NA | TRBV7-8 | CASSSPELAEGYEQYF | TGTGCCAGCAGCTCCCCCGAACTAGCGGAGGGCTACGAGCAGTACTTC
TRBD1 | TRBJ1-5 | NA | TRBV28 | CASSLRQGAHNQPQHF | TGTGCCAGCAGTCTGAGACAGGGGGCACACAATCAGCCCCAGCATTTT
NA | TRBJ1-6 | NA | TRBV28 | CASSQDGIYSPLHF | TGTGCCAGCAGTCAGGACGGGATTTATTCACCCCTCCACTTT
TRBD2 | TRBJ2-7 | NA | TRBV4-3 | CASSQGPSGATYEQYF | TGCGCCAGCAGCCAAGGGCCCAGCGGGGCCACCTACGAGCAGTACTTC
NA | TRBJ2-7 | NA | TRBV5-4 | CATSVHPGSYEQYF | TGTGCCACCTCCGTCCACCCCGGGTCTTACGAGCAGTACTTC
NA | TRBJ1-2 | NA | TRBV18 | CASSPGDFYGHTF | TGTGCCAGCTCACCTGGGGATTTCTATGGCCACACCTTC
NA | TRBJ1-5 | once | TRBV21-1 | CASSSRPGDINQPQHF | TGTGCCAGCAGCAGCCGACCGGGGGATATTAATCAGCCCCAGCATTTT
TRBD2 | TRBJ2-1 | NA | TRBV7-9 | CASSGGTSENYNEQFF | TGTGCCAGCAGCGGCGGGACTAGCGAAAATTACAATGAGCAGTTCTTC
TRBD2 | TRBJ2-1 | NA | TRBV5-1 | CASSLDRIWTSNEQFF | TGCGCCAGCAGCTTGGACCGTATATGGACTAGCAATGAGCAGTTCTTC
NA | TRBJ2-1 | NA | TRBV5-6 | CASSGDSLFAYNEQFF | TGTGCCAGCAGCGGGGACTCCCTATTCGCCTACAATGAGCAGTTCTTC
TRBD2 | TRBJ2-7 | once | TRBV28 | CASSLVHPGLASQTYEQYF | TGTGCCAGCAGTTTAGTTCATCCGGGACTAGCGTCCCAGACCTACGAGCAGTACTTC
NA | TRBJ1-1 | NA | TRBV29-1 | CSVRTGNTEAFF | TGCAGCGTTCGTACAGGGAACACTGAAGCTTTCTTT
TRBD1 | TRBJ1-1 | NA | TRBV11-2 | CASSGQGEATEAFF | TGTGCCAGCAGCGGACAGGGGGAGGCCACTGAAGCTTTCTTT
NA | TRBJ1-6 | once | TRBV5-4 | CASSLRPGGAQSPLHF | TGTGCCAGCAGCTTGCGGCCCGGGGGGGCGCAATCACCCCTCCACTTT
NA | TRBJ2-1 | NA | TRBV13 | CASSLGRWGREEQFF | TGTGCCAGCAGCTTAGGCCGATGGGGGCGGGAGGAGCAGTTCTTC
NA | TRBJ1-6 | NA | TRBV27 | CAGSLSSGGHSPLHF | TGTGCCGGCAGTTTATCTTCCGGGGGTCATTCACCCCTCCACTTT
NA | TRBJ1-6 | NA | TRBV27 | CASRVRGPYNSPLHF | TGTGCCAGCAGGGTGCGGGGGCCCTATAATTCACCCCTCCACTTT